These 18 T cell receptor beta chains share one sample of origin, sequenced in a study of blood T cell repertoires in COVID-19. Data came from immunoSEQ multiplex PCR; TCRdb stores just in-frame clones and leaves some out. The data show almost 35,000 clones, 80% to 90% seen once. Sequenced: peripheral blood. Receptors originate from a man aged 55 to 70 with active COVID-19.

This chain links TRBV3-1 (or the pseudogene TRBV3-2) with TRBJ1-2, with TRBD1 as a possible D gene (6 bases). Trimming took 2 bases from V and 5 from J, leaving 9 bases between them. In germline, CDR1 is LGHDT, CDR2 YNNKEL (reference sequence). There are 13 residues in the CDR3. The chain's CDR3 is CASSQRDNYGYTF. For the CDR3, the DNA is TGTGCCAGCAGCCAACGGGACAATTATGGCTACACCTTC.

The chain carries TRBV5-1 and TRBJ2-5, with 11 bases lining up with TRBD2. The CDR3 sequence is 14 residues long. The V gene end was trimmed by 8 bases and the J gene end by 3 bases; junction bases not matched to a gene: 6. In germline, CDR1 is SGHRS, CDR2 YFSETQ. The CDR3 here is CASTSGRTKETQYF. For the CDR3, the DNA is TGCGCCAGTACTAGCGGGAGAACCAAAGAGACCCAGTACTTC. Based on the CDR3 plus reference TRBV5-1 and TRBJ2-5, the full variable domain is KAGVTQTPRYLIKTRGQQVTLSCSPISGHRSVSWYQQTPGQGLQFLFEYFSETQRNKGNFPGRFSGRQFSNSRSEMNVSTLELGDSALYLCASTSGRTKETQYFGPGTRLLVL.

This chain links TRBV6-5 with TRBJ1-5; possibly TRBD1 for D (5 bases). Germline CDR1 reads MNHEY; CDR2 reads SVGAGI. This CDR3 is 14 amino acids long. Trimming cost V 5 bases and J 4 bases, with 12 bases left between them. CDR3 DNA sequence: TGTGCCAGCAGTCCAACAGGAGCAAATCAGCCCCAGCATTTT. As protein: CASSPTGANQPQHF.

The V and J genes are TRBV5-4 and TRBJ2-7; 9 bases line up with TRBD1. Losses at the gene ends were 4 bases for V and 5 bases for J; bases not matched to a gene: 13. The germline gives CDR1 SGHNT, CDR2 YYREEE (reference sequence). The CDR3 sequence is 16 residues long. The CDR3, as DNA: TGTGCCAGCAGCCCCCGCACAGGGGGCGTTAGCGACGAGCAGTACTTC. Protein sequence: CASSPRTGGVSDEQYF.

J is TRBJ2-3 and V is TRBV28; possibly TRBD2 for D (7 bases). Germline V lookup: CDR1 MDHEN, CDR2 SYDVKM. V lost 8 bases to trimming and J lost 0 bases, with 12 bases between them. The CDR3 contains 14 residues. The CDR3 coding sequence is TGTGCCAGCGGGGAGGGGGGTAGCACAGATACGCAGTATTTT. This codes for CASGEGGSTDTQYF.

This clone was observed a handful of times. V is TRBV5-8 and J is TRBJ2-7; 10 bases align to TRBD2. This CDR3 spans 14 amino acids. Unmatched junction bases numbered 4, after V lost 6 bases and J lost 1 base. The germline gives CDR1 SGHTS, CDR2 YDEGEE. The CDR3: CASKSSGRSYEQYF. In DNA form, the CDR3 reads TGTGCCAGCAAATCTAGCGGGAGATCCTACGAGCAGTACTTC.

This clone was counted only a few times. The V gene is TRBV28, the J gene TRBJ1-5; 7 nucleotides align to TRBD1. Germline CDR1 MDHEN, CDR2 SYDVKM. Trimming cost V 4 bases and J 0 bases; bases outside gene matches: 6. The CDR3 totals 16 residues. In nucleotides, the CDR3 is TGTGCCAGCAGTTGGGACAGAGTATATAGCAATCAGCCCCAGCATTTT. Amino acid sequence: CASSWDRVYSNQPQHF. The complete variable domain, with remaining parts taken from reference TRBV28 and TRBJ1-5, reads DVKVTQSSRYLVKRTGEKVFLECVQDMDHENMFWYRQDPGLGLRLIYFSYDVKMKEKGDIPEGYSVSREKKERFSLILESASTNQTSMYLCASSWDRVYSNQPQHFGDGTRLSIL.

The genes are TRBV6-4 and TRBJ1-4, with D perhaps matching TRBD1 (6 bases). This CDR3 spans 14 amino acids. V was cut by 5 bases and J by 2 bases, with 9 bases left in between. Germline CDR1 MRHNA, CDR2 SNTAGT. CDR3 loop: CASSSGQTNEKLFF. The CDR3 nucleotides read TGTGCCAGCAGTTCAGGACAGACTAATGAAAAACTGTTTTTT.

The genes are TRBV6-4 and TRBJ2-7, with TRBD1 matching 9 bases. V shed 6 bases and J 1 base; nucleotides not matched to a gene: 4. The CDR3 runs to 14 residues. The germline CDR1 and CDR2 sequences are MRHNA and SNTAGT. The CDR3 here is CASRQTGGSYEQYF. The CDR3, as DNA: TGTGCCAGCAGGCAGACAGGGGGGTCCTACGAGCAGTACTTC.

The V gene is TRBV2, the J gene TRBJ2-7, with 7 bases identical to TRBD1. V lost 6 bases and J lost 5; bases outside the gene matches: 10. The germline gives CDR1 SNHLY, CDR2 FYNNEI. This CDR3 has 14 amino acids. The DNA of the CDR3 is TGTGCCAGCAGGACGAGACAGGGAACGGACGAGCAGTACTTC. Translated: CASRTRQGTDEQYF.

This chain uses TRBV6-5 with TRBJ1-5; TRBD1 aligns across 7 bases. Germline assignment: CDR1 MNHEY and CDR2 SVGAGI. The junction had 3 bases not matched to a gene; V was cut back by 5 bases and J by 2 bases. This CDR3 spans 14 amino acids. CDR3 nucleotides: TGTGCCAGCAGTAGACAGGGAGGCAATCAGCCCCAGCATTTT. Protein: CASSRQGGNQPQHF.

The V and J genes are TRBV7-2 and TRBJ1-1; the D gene is possibly TRBD1 (5 bases). With 1 base removed from V and 5 bases from J, the gap between germline ends came to 11 bases. CDR1 and CDR2 from the germline V gene are SGHTA and FQGNSA. There are 14 residues in the CDR3. The chain's CDR3 is CASSLEAGNTEAFF. The CDR3 DNA follows: TGTGCCAGCAGCTTAGAGGCAGGGAATACTGAAGCTTTCTTT.

The chain employs TRBV21-1 and TRBJ1-5; the table's D call, TRBD1, has no DNA check behind it. TRBV21-1 is shown as a pseudogene. The CDR3 has 15 amino acids. CDR3 nucleotide sequence: TGTGCCAGCAGCTCGCCGGGACACCGACATCAGCCCCAGCATTTT. It translates to CASSSPGHRHQPQHF.

V usage is TRBV15 and J usage is TRBJ1-2; TRBD1 matches 8 bases. Germline assignment: CDR1 LNHNV and CDR2 YYDKDF (reference sequence). After removal of 0 bases from V and 6 bases from J, the junction contained 3 bases not matched to a gene. There are 14 residues in the CDR3. The CDR3: CATSRDRTGNGYTF. The CDR3 DNA sequence: TGTGCCACCAGCAGAGATCGGACAGGGAATGGCTACACCTTC.

This clone was picked up a small number of times. The chain joins TRBV5-1 to TRBJ2-7, with TRBD2 identical over 11 bases. The ends lost 1 base at V and 3 bases at J; junction bases unmatched: 6. Germline loops: CDR1 SGHRS, CDR2 YFSETQ. This CDR3 is built from 16 residues. The CDR3 DNA is TGCGCCAGCAGCTTGCCTAGCGGGAGGATGCTCTACGAGCAGTACTTC. The encoded protein is CASSLPSGRMLYEQYF.

CDR3 DNA: TGTGCCAGCAGTTACCGTCGGGACAGAGACTCTGGCTACACCTTC. Translated: CASSYRRDRDSGYTF. This chain connects TRBV27 to TRBJ1-2; 7 positions match TRBD1. V trimming: 4 bases; J trimming: 7 bases; junction bases outside the gene matches: 12. The CDR3 runs to 15 residues. Germline V gene data show CDR1 as MNHEY and CDR2 as SMNVEV (reference sequence).

The rearrangement uses TRBV6-5 and TRBJ2-1; 9 bases are shared with TRBD1. The V gene's germline CDR1 is MNHEY and CDR2 SVGAGI. The CDR3 is made up of 14 amino acids. The V segment lost 4 bases and the J segment 5 bases; nucleotides outside the gene matches: 3. The CDR3 region has the DNA TGTGCCAGCAGTTGGGACAGGGCTGACAATGAGCAGTTCTTC. Protein sequence: CASSWDRADNEQFF.

The J gene is TRBJ2-2, the V gene TRBV3-1 (or the pseudogene TRBV3-2); D is uncertain. This CDR3 has 13 amino acids. V dropped 4 bases and J dropped 6 bases, with 9 bases sitting between them. Germline loops: CDR1 LGHDT, CDR2 YNNKEL (reference sequence). CDR3 sequence (DNA): TGTGCCAGCAGCCTTTTGTATCCCGGGGAGCTGTTTTTT. It yields the protein CASSLLYPGELFF.